What follows are 5 T cell receptor beta chains derived from one specimen sequenced in a study of blood T cell repertoires in COVID-19 (dated by TCRdb to 2020 to 2021). The library relied on the immunoSEQ multiplex PCR assay. What TCRdb holds here is the immuneACCESS table cut down to in-frame rearrangements. Part of the clones is not present; checked against another copy, under half of the missing clones reflect an unresolved V gene, and the others are unexplained. This sample holds around 450,000 clones; less than 95% were observed only once. The ten biggest clones cover 0.55% to 0.75% of the sample. Sequenced material: PBMCs or T cells enriched from blood (not recorded which). These receptors all come from a man in his late teens or twenties who had recovered from COVID-19.

The chain joins TRBV5-4 to TRBJ1-4; a possible D gene is TRBD1 (5 bases). V gave up 4 bases and J gave up 6 bases, with 10 bases separating them. The CDR3 contains 13 residues. The V gene's germline CDR1 is SGHNT and CDR2 YYREEE (reference sequence). CDR3 coding DNA: TGTGCCAGCAGCCATCCACAGGATGAAAAACTGTTTTTT. Amino acids: CASSHPQDEKLFF.

The gene calls are TRBV5-5 and TRBJ1-3, with D unclear. The CDR3 has 15 amino acids. V was trimmed by 3 bases and J by 0 bases, leaving 10 bases between them. CDR1 is SGHKS, CDR2 YYEKEE, per germline (reference sequence). In nucleotides, the CDR3 is TGTGCCAGCAGCTCACAAAGTTTCTCTGGAAACACCATATATTTT. It specifies CASSSQSFSGNTIYF.

J is TRBJ1-3 and V is TRBV13, with 9 bases lining up with TRBD1. There are 18 residues in the CDR3. J gave up 5 bases and V 7 bases, and 18 bases lay outside the gene matches. Looked up from germline, CDR1 is PRHDT and CDR2 is FYEKMQ (reference sequence). The CDR3 sequence is CASTAQIETGGIRNTIYF. The CDR3 DNA reads as TGTGCCAGCACCGCCCAAATAGAGACAGGGGGTATCAGAAACACCATATATTTT.

The V call is TRBV12-3 or TRBV12-4, the J call TRBJ1-1; D gene ambiguous. Trimming shortened V by 3 bases and J by 1 base, and 6 bases separated the two germline ends. This CDR3 contains 13 residues. CDR3 sequence: CASSFEKNTEAFF. The CDR3, as DNA: TGTGCCAGCAGTTTCGAGAAGAACACTGAAGCTTTCTTT.

V usage is TRBV6-5 and J usage is TRBJ2-1, with D possibly matching TRBD1 (5 bases). Germline loops: CDR1 MNHEY, CDR2 SVGAGI. CDR3 length: 11 residues. Trimming left V 6 bases short and J 9 bases short, with 9 bases between. CDR3 nucleotide sequence: TGTGCCAGCAGCGCGACAGTTGAGCAGTTCTTC. Its translation is CASSATVEQFF.